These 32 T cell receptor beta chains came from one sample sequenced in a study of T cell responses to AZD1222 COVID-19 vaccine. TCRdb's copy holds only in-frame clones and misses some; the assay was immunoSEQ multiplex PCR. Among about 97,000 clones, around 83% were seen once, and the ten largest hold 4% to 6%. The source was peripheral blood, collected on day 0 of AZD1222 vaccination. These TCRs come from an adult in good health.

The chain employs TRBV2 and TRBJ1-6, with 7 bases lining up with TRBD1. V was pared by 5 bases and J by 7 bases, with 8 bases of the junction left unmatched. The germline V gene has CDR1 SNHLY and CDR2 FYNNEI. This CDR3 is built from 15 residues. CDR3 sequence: CASSTTGAENSPLHF. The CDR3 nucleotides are TGTGCCAGCAGTACCACAGGGGCCGAAAATTCACCCCTCCACTTT. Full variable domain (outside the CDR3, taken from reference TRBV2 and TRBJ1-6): EPEVTQTPSHQVTQMGQEVILRCVPISNHLYFYWYRQILGQKVEFLVSFYNNEISEKSEIFDDQFSVERPDGSNFTLKIRSTKLEDSAMYFCASSTTGAENSPLHFGNGTRLTVT.

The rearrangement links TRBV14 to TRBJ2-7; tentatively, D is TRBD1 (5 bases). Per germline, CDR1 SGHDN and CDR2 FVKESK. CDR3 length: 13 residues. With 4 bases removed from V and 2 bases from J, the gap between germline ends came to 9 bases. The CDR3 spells CASSLTDAYEQYF. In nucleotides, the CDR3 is TGTGCCAGCAGCCTGACAGACGCCTACGAGCAGTACTTC. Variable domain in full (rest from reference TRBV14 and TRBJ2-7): EAGVTQFPSHSVIEKGQTVTLRCDPISGHDNLYWYRRVMGKEIKFLLHFVKESKQDESGMPNNRFLAERTGGTYSTLKVQPAELEDSGVYFCASSLTDAYEQYFGPGTRLTVT.

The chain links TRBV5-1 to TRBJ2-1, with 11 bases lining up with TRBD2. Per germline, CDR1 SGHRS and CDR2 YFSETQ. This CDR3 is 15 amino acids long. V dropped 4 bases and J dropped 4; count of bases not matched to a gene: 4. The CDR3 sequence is CASSKTSGGYNEQFF. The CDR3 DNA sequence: TGCGCCAGCAGCAAAACTAGCGGGGGTTACAATGAGCAGTTCTTC.

CDR3 sequence (DNA): TGTGCCAGCAGTTTATTATCGGGGGGCGCTTCGGGAGGCTACACCTTC. This translates into CASSLLSGGASGGYTF. The gene calls are TRBV28 and TRBJ1-2; possibly TRBD1 for D (6 bases). Trimming took 1 base from V and 8 from J, leaving 20 bases between them. From germline, CDR1 is MDHEN and CDR2 SYDVKM. CDR3 size: 16 residues.

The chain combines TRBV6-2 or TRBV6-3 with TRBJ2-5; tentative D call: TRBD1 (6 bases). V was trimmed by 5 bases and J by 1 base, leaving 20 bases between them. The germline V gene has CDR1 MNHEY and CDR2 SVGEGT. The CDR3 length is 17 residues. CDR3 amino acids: CASSGRGPRTVQETQYF. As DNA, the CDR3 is TGTGCCAGCAGTGGGCGAGGGCCCCGGACAGTCCAAGAGACCCAGTACTTC.

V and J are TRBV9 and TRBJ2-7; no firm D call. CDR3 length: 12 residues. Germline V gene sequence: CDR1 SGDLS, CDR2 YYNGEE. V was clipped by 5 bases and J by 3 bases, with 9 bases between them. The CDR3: CASSTLGYEQYF. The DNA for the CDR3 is TGTGCCAGCAGTACTCTGGGCTACGAGCAGTACTTC.

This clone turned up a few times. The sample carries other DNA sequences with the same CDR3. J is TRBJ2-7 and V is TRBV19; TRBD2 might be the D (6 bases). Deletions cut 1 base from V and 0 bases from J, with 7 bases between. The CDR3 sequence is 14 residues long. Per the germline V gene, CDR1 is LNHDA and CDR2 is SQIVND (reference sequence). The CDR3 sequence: CASSIVGSSYEQYF. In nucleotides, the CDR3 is TGTGCCAGTAGTATAGTCGGGAGCTCCTACGAGCAGTACTTC.

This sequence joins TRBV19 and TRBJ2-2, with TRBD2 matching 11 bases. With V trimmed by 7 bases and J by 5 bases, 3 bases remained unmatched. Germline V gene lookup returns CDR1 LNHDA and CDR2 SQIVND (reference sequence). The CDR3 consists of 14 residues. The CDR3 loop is CASTLAGGTGELFF. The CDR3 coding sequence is TGTGCCAGTACCCTAGCGGGGGGAACCGGGGAGCTGTTTTTT.

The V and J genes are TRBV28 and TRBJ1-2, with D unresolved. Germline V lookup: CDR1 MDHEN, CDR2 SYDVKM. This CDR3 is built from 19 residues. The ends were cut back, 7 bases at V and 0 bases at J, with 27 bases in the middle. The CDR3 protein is CASKPSRRRGFVANYGYTF. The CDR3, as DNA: TGTGCCAGCAAGCCTTCAAGGCGGCGCGGATTTGTTGCTAACTATGGCTACACCTTC.

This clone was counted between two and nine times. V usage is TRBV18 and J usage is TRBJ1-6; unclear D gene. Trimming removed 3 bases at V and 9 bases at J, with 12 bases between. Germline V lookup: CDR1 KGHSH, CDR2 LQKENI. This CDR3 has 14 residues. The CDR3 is CASSPLRMGSPLHF. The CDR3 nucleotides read TGTGCCAGCTCACCCCTACGGATGGGTTCACCCCTCCACTTT.

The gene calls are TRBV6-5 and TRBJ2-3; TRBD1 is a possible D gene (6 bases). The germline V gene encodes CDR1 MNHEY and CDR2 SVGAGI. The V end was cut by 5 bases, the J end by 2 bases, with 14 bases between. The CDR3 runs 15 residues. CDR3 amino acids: CASSPTGDDTDTQYF. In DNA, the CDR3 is TGTGCCAGCAGTCCGACAGGAGATGACACAGATACGCAGTATTTT.

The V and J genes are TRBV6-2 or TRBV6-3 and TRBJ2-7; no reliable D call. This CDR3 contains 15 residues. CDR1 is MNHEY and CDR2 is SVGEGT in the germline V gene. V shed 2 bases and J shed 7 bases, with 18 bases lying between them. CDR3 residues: CASSYRFSSPREQYF. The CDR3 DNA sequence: TGTGCCAGCAGTTACCGCTTCTCCAGCCCCCGGGAGCAGTACTTC.

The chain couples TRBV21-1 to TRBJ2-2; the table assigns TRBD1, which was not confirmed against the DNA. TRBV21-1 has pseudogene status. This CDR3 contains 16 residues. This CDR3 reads CASSKADRVTSGELFF. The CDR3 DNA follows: TGTGCCAGCAGCAAAGCGGACAGGGTAACCTCCGGGGAGCTGTTTTTT.

CDR3 DNA sequence: TGTGCCAGCAGCCCGACAGGACGTTCCTACGAGCAGTACTTC. This sequence encodes CASSPTGRSYEQYF. The rearrangement joins TRBV5-5 to TRBJ2-7, with a weak D call TRBD1 (6 bases). The germline V gene has CDR1 SGHKS and CDR2 YYEKEE (reference sequence). V lost 4 bases and J lost 1, with 12 bases in between. This CDR3 has 14 residues. The full variable domain, in which reference TRBV5-5 and TRBJ2-7 provide the parts outside the CDR3, is DAGVTQSPTHLIKTRGQQVTLRCSPISGHKSVSWYQQVLGQGPQFIFQYYEKEERGRGNFPDRFSARQFPNYSSELNVNALLLGDSALYLCASSPTGRSYEQYFGPGTRLTVT.

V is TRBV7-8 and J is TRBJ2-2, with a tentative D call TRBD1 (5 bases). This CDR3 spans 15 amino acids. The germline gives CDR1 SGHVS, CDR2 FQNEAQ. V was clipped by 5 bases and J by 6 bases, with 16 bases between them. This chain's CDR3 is CASSVRQSPPGELFF. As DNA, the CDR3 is TGTGCCAGCAGCGTAAGACAGTCGCCACCCGGGGAGCTGTTTTTT.

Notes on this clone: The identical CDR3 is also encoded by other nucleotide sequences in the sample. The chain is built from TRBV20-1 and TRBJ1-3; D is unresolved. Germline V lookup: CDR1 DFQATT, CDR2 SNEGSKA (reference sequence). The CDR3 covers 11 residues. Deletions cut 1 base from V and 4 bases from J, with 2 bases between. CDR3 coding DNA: TGCAGTGCTAGAGCCGGAAACACCATATATTTT. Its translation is CSARAGNTIYF.

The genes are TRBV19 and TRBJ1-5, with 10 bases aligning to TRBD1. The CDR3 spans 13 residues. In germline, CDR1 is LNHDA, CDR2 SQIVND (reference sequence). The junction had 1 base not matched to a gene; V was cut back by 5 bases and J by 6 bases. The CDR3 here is CASSGTGAQPQHF. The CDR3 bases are TGTGCCAGTAGTGGGACAGGGGCTCAGCCCCAGCATTTT. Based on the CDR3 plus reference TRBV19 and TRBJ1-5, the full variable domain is DGGITQSPKYLFRKEGQNVTLSCEQNLNHDAMYWYRQDPGQGLRLIYYSQIVNDFQKGDIAEGYSVSREKKESFPLTVTSAQKNPTAFYLCASSGTGAQPQHFGDGTRLSIL.

The CDR3 DNA reads TGTGCCAGCAGTTTCGGGGACAGGGCTTCCAATGAGCAGTTCTTC. It codes for CASSFGDRASNEQFF. This chain links TRBV27 with TRBJ2-1, with 9 bases matching TRBD1. The V gene's germline CDR1 is MNHEY and CDR2 SMNVEV (reference sequence). V was clipped by 3 bases and J by 6 bases; unmatched bases: 6. CDR3 length equals 15 residues.

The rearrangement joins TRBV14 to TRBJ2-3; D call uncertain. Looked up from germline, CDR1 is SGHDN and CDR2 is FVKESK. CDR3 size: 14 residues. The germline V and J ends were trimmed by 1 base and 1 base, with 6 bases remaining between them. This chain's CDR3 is CASSQGSRTDTQYF. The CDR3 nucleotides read TGTGCCAGCAGCCAAGGGTCCCGCACAGATACGCAGTATTTT.

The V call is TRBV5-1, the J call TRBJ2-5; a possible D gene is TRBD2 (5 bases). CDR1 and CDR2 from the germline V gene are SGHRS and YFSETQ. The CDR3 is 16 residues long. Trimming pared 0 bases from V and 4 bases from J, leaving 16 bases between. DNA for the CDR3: TGCGCCAGCAGCTTGGGAGAACTAGAGGCCCTAGAGACCCAGTACTTC. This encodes CASSLGELEALETQYF.

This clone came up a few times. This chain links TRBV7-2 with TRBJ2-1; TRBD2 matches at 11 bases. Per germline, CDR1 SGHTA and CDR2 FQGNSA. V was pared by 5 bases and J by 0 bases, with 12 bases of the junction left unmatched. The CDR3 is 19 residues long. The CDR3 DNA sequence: TGTGCCAGCAGCCTGCGGACTAGCGGGCCTGGAAGCTCCTACAATGAGCAGTTCTTC. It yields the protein CASSLRTSGPGSSYNEQFF.

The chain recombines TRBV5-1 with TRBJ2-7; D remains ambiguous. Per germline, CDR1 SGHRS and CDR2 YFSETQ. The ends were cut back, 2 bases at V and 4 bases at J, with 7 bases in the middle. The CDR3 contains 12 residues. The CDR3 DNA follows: TGCGCCAGCAGCTTTAGAGGTTACGAGCAGTACTTC. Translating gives CASSFRGYEQYF.

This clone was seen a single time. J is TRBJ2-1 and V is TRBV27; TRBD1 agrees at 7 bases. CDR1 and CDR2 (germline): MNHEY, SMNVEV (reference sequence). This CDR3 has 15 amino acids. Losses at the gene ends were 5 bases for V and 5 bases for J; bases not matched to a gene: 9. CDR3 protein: CASSPGPRGHNEQFF. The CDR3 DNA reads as TGTGCCAGCAGTCCGGGACCGAGGGGGCACAATGAGCAGTTCTTC.

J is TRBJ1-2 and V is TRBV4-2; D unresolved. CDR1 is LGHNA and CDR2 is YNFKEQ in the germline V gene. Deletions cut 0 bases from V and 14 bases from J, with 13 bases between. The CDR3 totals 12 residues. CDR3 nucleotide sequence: TGTGCCAGCAGCCAAGATCGGATGGTAGGAACCTTC. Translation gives CASSQDRMVGTF.

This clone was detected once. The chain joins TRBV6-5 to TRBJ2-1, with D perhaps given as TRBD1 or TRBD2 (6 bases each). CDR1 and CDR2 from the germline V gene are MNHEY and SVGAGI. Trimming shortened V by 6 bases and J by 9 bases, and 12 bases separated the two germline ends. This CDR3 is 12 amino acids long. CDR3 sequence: CASRKGGGEQFF. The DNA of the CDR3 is TGTGCCAGCAGGAAGGGGGGAGGTGAGCAGTTCTTC.

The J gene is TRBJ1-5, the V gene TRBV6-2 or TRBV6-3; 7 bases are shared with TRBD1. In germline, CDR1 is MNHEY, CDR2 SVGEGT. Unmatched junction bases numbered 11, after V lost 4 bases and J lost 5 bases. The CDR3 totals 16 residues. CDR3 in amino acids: CASSSLLDRSDQPQHF. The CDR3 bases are TGTGCCAGCAGTTCCCTCCTGGACAGGAGTGATCAGCCCCAGCATTTT.

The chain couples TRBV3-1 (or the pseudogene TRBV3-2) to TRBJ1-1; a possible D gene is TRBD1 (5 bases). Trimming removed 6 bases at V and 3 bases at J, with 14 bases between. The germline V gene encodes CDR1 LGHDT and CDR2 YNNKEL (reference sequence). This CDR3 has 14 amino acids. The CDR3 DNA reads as TGTGCCAGCAGTAACGGGGGAGGCGACACTGAAGCTTTCTTT. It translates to CASSNGGGDTEAFF.

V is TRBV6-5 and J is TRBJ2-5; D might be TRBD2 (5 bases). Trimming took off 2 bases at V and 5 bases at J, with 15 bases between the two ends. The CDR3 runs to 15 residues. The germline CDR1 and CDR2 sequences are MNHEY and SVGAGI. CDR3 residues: CASSYTRSSWETQYF. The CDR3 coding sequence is TGTGCCAGCAGTTACACTAGATCTTCTTGGGAGACCCAGTACTTC.

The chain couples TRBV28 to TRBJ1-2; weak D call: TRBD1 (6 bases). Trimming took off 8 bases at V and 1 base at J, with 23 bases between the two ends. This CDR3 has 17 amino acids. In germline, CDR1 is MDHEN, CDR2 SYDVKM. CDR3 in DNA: TGTGCCAGCGGTATACAGGGATTACTCTCCGTTAACTATGGCTACACCTTC. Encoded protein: CASGIQGLLSVNYGYTF.

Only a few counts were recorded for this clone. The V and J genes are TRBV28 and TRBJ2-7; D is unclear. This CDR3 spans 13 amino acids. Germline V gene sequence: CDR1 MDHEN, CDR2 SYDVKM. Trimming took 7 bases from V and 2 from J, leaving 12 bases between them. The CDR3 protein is CASTLDGAYEQYF. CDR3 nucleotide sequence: TGTGCCAGCACCTTGGACGGTGCCTACGAGCAGTACTTC.

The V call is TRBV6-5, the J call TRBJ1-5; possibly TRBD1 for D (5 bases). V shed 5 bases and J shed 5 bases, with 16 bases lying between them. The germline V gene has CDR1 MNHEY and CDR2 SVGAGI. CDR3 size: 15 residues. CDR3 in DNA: TGTGCCAGCAGTCCGCCCGGGGGGGGTCATCAGCCCCAGCATTTT. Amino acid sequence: CASSPPGGGHQPQHF.

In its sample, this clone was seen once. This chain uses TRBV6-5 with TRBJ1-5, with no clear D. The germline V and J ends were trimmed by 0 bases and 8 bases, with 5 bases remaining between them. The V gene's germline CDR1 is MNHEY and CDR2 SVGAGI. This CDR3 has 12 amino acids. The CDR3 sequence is CASSYSSEPQHF. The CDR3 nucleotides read TGTGCCAGCAGTTACTCGTCTGAGCCCCAGCATTTT.